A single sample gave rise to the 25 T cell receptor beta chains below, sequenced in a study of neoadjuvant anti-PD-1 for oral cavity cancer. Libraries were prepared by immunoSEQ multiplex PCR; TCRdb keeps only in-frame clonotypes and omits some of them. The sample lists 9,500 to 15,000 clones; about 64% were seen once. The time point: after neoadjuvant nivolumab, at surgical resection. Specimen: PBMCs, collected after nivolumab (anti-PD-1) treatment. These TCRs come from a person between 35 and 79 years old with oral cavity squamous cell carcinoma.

The CDR3: CAWSTGQGIKSGYGYTF. As DNA, the CDR3 is TGTGCCTGGAGTACGGGACAGGGAATCAAATCCGGCTATGGCTACACCTTC. This sequence joins TRBV30 and TRBJ1-2; TRBD1 matches 9 bases. CDR1 is GTSNPN and CDR2 is SVGIG in the germline V gene (reference sequence). The CDR3 is made up of 17 amino acids. The V segment lost 2 bases and the J segment 4 bases; nucleotides outside the gene matches: 14.

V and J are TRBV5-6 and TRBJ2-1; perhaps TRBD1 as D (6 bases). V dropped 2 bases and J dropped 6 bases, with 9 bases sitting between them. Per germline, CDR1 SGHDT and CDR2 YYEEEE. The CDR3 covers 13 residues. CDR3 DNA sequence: TGTGCCAGCAGCTTTGGGGGCGGCAATGAGCAGTTCTTC. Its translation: CASSFGGGNEQFF.

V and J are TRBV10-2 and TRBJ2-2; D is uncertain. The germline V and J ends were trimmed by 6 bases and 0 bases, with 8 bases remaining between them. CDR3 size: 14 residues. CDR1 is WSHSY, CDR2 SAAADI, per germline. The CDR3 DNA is TGCGCCAGCAGCAGACTGCCGAACACCGGGGAGCTGTTTTTT. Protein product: CASSRLPNTGELFF.

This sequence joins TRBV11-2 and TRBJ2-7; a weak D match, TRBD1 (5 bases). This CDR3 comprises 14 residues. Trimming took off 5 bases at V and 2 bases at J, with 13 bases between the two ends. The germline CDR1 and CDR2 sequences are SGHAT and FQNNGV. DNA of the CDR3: TGTGCCAGCAGCGAGAATCAGGGCCCCTACGAGCAGTACTTC. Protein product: CASSENQGPYEQYF.

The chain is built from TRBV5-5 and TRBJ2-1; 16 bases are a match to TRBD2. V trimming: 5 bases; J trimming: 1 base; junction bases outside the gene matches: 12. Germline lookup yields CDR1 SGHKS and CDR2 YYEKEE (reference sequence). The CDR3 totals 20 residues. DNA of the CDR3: TGTGCCAGCAGTTTTAAAGCCGGGACTAGCGGGGGGGCATCCTACAATGAGCAGTTCTTC. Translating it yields CASSFKAGTSGGASYNEQFF.

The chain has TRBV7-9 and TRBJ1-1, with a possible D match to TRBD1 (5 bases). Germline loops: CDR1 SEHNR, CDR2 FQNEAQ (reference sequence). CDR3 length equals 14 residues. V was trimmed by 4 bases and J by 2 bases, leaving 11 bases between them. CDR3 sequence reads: CASSYIRENTEAFF. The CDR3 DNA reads TGTGCCAGCAGCTATATCAGGGAAAACACTGAAGCTTTCTTT.

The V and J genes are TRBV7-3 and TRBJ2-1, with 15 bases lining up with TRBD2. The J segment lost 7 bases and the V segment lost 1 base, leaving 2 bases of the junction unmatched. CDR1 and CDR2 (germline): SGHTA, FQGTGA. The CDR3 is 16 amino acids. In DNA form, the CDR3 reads TGTGCCAGCAGCTTAATGGGGACTAGCGGGAGGAATGAGCAGTTCTTC. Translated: CASSLMGTSGRNEQFF.

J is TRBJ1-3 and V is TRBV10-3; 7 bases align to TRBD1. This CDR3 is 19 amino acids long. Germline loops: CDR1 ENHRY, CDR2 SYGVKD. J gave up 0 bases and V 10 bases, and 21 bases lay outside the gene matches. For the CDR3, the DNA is TGTGCCACCCAACAGCCAACAGGGGCCGTACGCCTCTCTGGAAACACCATATATTTT. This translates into CATQQPTGAVRLSGNTIYF.

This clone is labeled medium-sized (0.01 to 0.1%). The CDR3 DNA reads as TGTGCCAGCAGCTCCTCTGCTCATAACTATGGCTACACCTTC. Amino acid sequence: CASSSSAHNYGYTF. V is TRBV7-9 and J is TRBJ1-2; no definite D call. Trimming shortened V by 4 bases and J by 1 base, and 10 bases separated the two germline ends. The CDR3 is made up of 14 amino acids. Germline CDR1 is SEHNR and CDR2 is FQNEAQ (reference sequence).

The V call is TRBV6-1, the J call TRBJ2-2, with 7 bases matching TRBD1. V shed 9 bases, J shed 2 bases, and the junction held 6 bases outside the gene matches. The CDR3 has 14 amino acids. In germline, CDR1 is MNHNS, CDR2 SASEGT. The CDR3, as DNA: TGTGCCAGTCGGAGACAGGGAAACACCGGGGAGCTGTTTTTT. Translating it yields CASRRQGNTGELFF.

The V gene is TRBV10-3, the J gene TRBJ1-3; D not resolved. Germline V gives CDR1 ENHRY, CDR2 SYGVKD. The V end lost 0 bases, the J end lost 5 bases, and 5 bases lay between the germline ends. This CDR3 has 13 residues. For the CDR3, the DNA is TGTGCCATCAGTGAGTCGACTAGAAACACCATATATTTT. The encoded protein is CAISESTRNTIYF.

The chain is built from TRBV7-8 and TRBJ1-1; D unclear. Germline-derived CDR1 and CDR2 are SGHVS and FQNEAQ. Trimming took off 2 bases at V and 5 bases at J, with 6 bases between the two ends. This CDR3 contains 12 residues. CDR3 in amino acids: CASSLMTTEAFF. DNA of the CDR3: TGTGCCAGCAGCTTAATGACTACTGAAGCTTTCTTT.

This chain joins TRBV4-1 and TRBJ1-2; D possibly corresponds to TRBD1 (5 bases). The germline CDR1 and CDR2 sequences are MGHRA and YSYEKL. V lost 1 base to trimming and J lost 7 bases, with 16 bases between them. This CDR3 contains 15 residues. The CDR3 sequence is CASSQAPRQGGGYTF. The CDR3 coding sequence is TGCGCCAGCAGCCAAGCCCCTCGTCAGGGTGGTGGCTACACCTTC.

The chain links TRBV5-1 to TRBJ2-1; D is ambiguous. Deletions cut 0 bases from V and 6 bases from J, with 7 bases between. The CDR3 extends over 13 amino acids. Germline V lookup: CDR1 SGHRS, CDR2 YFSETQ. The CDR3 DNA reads TGCGCCAGCAGCTTGGCGGCGGTCAATGAGCAGTTCTTC. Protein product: CASSLAAVNEQFF.

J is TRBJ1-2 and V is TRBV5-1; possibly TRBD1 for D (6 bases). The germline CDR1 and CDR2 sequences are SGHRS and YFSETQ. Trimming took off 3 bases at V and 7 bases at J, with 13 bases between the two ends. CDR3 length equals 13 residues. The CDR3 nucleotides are TGCGCCAGCAGCTCGGACAGTGAGGGTGGCTACACCTTC. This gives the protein CASSSDSEGGYTF.

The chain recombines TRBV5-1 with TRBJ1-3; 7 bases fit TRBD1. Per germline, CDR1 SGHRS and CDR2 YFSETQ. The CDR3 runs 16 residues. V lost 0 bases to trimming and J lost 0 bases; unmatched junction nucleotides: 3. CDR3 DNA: TGCGCCAGCAGCTTGGGGGACAGTAACTCTGGAAACACCATATATTTT. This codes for CASSLGDSNSGNTIYF.

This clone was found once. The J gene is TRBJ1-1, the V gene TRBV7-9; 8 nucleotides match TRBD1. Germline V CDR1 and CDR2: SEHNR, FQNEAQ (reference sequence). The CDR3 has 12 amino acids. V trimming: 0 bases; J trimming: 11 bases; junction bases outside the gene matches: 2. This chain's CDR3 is CASSLAWTGAFF. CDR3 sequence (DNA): TGTGCCAGCAGCTTAGCTTGGACAGGGGCTTTCTTT. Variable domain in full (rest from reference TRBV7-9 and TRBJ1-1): DTGVSQNPRHKITKRGQNVTFRCDPISEHNRLYWYRQTLGQGPEFLTYFQNEAQLEKSRLLSDRFSAERPKGSFSTLEIQRTEQGDSAMYLCASSLAWTGAFFGQGTRLTVV.

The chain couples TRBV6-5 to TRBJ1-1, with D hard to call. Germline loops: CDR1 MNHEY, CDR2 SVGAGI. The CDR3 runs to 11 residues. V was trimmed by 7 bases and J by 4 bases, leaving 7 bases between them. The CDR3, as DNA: TGTGCCAGCACCCTTGGCACTGAAGCTTTCTTT. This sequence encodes CASTLGTEAFF.

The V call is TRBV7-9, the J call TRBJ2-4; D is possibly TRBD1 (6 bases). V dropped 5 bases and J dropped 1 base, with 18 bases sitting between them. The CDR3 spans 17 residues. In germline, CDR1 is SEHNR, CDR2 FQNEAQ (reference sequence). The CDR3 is CASSNYRVSGAKNIQYF. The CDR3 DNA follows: TGTGCCAGCAGCAACTACAGGGTCTCCGGGGCCAAAAACATTCAGTACTTC.

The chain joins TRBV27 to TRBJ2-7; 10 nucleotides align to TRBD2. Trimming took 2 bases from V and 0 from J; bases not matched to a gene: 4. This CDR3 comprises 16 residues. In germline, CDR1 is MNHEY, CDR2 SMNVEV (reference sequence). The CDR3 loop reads CASSLTGTSVSYEQYF. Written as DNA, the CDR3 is TGTGCCAGCAGTTTAACCGGGACTAGCGTCTCCTACGAGCAGTACTTC.

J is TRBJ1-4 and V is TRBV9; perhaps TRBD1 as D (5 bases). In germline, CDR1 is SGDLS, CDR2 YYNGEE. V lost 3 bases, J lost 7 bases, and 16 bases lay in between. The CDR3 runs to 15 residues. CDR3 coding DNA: TGTGCCAGCAGCGGAAAGGACACAAGAGGTGAAAAACTGTTTTTT. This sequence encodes CASSGKDTRGEKLFF. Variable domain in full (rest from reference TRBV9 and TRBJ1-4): DSGVTQTPKHLITATGQRVTLRCSPRSGDLSVYWYQQSLDQGLQFLIQYYNGEERAKGNILERFSAQQFPDLHSELNLSSLELGDSALYFCASSGKDTRGEKLFFGSGTQLSVL.

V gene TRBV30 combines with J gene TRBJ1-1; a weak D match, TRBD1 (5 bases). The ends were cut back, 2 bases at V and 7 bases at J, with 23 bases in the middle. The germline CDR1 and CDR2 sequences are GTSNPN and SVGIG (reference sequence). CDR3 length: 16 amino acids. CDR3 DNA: TGTGCCTGGAGTCCGGTTTCAGGGAGCGGTATGGTTGAAGCTTTCTTT. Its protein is CAWSPVSGSGMVEAFF.

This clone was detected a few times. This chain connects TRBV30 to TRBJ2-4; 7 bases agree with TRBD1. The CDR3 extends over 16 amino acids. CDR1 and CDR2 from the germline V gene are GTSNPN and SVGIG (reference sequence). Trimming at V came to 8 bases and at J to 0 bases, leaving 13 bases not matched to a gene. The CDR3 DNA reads TGTGCCCATTCAGGGGGTGCCAATCTAGCCAAAAACATTCAGTACTTC. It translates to CAHSGGANLAKNIQYF.

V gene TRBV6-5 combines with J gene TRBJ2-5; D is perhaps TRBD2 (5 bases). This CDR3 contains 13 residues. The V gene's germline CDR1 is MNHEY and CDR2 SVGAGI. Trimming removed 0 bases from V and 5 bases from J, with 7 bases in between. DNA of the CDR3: TGTGCCAGCAGTTACTCGCCGGGGGAGACCCAGTACTTC. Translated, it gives CASSYSPGETQYF.

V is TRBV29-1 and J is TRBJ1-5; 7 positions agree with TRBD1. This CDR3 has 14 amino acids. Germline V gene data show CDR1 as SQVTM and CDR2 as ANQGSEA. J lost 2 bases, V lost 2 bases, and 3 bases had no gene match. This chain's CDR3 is CSVEIGGGNQPQHF. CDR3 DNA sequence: TGCAGCGTTGAAATAGGGGGCGGCAATCAGCCCCAGCATTTT.